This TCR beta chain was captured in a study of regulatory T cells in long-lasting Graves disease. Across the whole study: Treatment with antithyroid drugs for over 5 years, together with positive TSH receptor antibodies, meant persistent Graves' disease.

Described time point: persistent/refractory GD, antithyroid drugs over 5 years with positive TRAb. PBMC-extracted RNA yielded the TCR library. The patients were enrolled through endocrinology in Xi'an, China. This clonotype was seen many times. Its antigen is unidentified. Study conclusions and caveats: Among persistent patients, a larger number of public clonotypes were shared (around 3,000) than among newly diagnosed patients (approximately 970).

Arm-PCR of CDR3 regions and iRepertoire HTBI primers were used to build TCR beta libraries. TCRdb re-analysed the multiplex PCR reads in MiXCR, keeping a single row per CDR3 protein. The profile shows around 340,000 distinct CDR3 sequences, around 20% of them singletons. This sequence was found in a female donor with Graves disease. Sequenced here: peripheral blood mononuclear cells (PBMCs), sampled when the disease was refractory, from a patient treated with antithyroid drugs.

The CDR3 nucleotides read TGCAGTGCTATGGTCGACAGGGCGGAAGAGACCCAGTACTTC. It yields the protein CSAMVDRAEETQYF. The chain couples TRBV20-1 to TRBJ2-5; 7 bases fit TRBD1. The germline V gene encodes CDR1 DFQATT and CDR2 SNEGSKA (reference sequence). Unmatched junction bases numbered 8, after V lost 4 bases and J lost 3 bases. CDR3 size: 14 residues.